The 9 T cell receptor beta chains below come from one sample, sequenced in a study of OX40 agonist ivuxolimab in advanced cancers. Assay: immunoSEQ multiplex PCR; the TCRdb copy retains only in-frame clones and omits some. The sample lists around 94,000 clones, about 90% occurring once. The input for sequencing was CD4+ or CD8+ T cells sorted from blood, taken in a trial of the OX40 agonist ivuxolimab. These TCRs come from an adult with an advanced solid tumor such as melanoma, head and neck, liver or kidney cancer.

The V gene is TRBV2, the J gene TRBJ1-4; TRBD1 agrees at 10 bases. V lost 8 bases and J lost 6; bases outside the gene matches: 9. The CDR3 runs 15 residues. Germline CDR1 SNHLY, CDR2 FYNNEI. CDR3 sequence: CASRGQGIGDEKLFF. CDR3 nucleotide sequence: TGTGCCAGCCGGGGACAGGGGATAGGGGATGAAAAACTGTTTTTT.

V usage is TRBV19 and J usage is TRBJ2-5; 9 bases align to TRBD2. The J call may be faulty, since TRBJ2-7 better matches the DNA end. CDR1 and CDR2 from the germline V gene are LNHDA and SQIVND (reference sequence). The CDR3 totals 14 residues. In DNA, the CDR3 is TGTGCCAGTAGTTTTAGCGGGGGCTCCTACGAGCAGTACTTC. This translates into CASSFSGGSYEQYF.

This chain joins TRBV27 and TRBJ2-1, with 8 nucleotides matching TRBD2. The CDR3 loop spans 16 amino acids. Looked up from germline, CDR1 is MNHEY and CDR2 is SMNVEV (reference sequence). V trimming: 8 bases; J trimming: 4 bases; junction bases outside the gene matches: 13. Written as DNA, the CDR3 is TGTGCCAGCCCGATCCTACTAGCGGAGAGATACAATGAGCAGTTCTTC. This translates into CASPILLAERYNEQFF.

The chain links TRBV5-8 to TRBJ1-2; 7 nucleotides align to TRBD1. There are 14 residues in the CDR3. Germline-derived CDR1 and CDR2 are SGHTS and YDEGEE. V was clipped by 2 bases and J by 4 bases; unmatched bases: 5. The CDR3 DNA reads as TGTGCCAGCAGCTTATGGACAGGCGTCTATGGCTACACCTTC. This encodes CASSLWTGVYGYTF.

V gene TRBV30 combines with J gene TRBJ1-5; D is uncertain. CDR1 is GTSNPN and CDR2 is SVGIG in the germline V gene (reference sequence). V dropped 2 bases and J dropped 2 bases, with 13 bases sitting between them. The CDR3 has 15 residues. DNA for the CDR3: TGTGCCTGGAGTCTGGGGTTCTTAGGCAATCAGCCCCAGCATTTT. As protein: CAWSLGFLGNQPQHF.

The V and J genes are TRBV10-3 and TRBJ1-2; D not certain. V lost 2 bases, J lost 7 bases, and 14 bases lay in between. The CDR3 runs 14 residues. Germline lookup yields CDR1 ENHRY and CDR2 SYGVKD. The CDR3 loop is CAISERGLTVGYTF. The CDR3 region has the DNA TGTGCCATCAGTGAGCGGGGATTAACTGTTGGCTACACCTTC.

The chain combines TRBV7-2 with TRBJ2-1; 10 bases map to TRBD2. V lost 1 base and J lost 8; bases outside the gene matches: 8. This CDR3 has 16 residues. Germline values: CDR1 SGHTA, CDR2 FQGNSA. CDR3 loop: CASSLGLAGGLDEQFF. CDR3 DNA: TGTGCCAGCAGCTTAGGACTAGCGGGCGGACTCGATGAGCAGTTCTTC.

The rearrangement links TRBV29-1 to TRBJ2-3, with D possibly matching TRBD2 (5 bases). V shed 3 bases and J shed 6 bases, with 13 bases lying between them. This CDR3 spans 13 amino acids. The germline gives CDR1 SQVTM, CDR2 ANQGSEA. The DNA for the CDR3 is TGCAGCGTTGACGCGGGCGGAGGCGATACGCAGTATTTT. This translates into CSVDAGGGDTQYF.

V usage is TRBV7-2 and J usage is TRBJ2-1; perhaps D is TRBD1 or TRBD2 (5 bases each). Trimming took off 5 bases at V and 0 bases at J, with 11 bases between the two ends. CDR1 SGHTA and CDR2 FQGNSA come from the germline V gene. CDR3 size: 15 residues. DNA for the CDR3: TGTGCCAGCAGCGAGGGGACCAGCTCCTACAATGAGCAGTTCTTC. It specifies CASSEGTSSYNEQFF.